The clone carrying this T cell receptor beta chain was counted a few times. Its antigen is undetermined. The data were taken from a study of cytomegalovirus exposure and HLA in healthy donors. The study, taken as a whole, reports: Some public TCRs appeared in many individuals, while most sequences were rare. Indistinguishability led to the exclusion of some V segments, TRBV6-2 and TRBV6-3 included. When analyzed later, the rates of TCR association showed variation by HLA locus, with DRB1 the most and HLA-C the fewest.

In the PCR, 60 Vbeta and 13 Jbeta primers were used. Clones were read by immunoSEQ multiplex PCR, and TCRdb kept only the in-frame ones, dropping some. The data hold roughly 200,000 clones, with roughly 12% observed a single time. This CDR3 contains 16 residues. Trimming shortened V by 7 bases and J by 0 bases, and 18 bases separated the two germline ends. CDR1 LNHDA and CDR2 SQIVND come from the germline V gene (reference sequence). The sequence was collected from a man aged 45-65 years in good health and CMV-seropositive. Sequenced: PBMCs. The V call is TRBV19, the J call TRBJ1-1; weak D call: TRBD1 (6 bases). CDR3: CASMEDRWTVNTEAFF. CDR3 coding DNA: TGTGCCAGTATGGAGGATCGGTGGACAGTGAACACTGAAGCTTTCTTT.